A single sample gave rise to the 16 T cell receptor beta chains below, sequenced in a study of T cells after posttransplantation cyclophosphamide. Profiling relied on immunoSEQ multiplex PCR, and the TCRdb table lists in-frame clones only, not all of them. The data contain fewer than 25,000 clones, 80% to 90% of them seen just once; the ten biggest clones take up roughly 8%. Methotrexate plus calcineurin inhibitor accompanied controls' myeloablative marrow transplants; sampling was 1 year later. The material sequenced was PBMCs, taken after an allogeneic stem cell transplant with a calcineurin inhibitor and methotrexate. The source of these receptors is a female patient aged 45 to 65 who received an allogeneic stem cell transplant from an unrelated donor, was CMV-positive, and had chronic GVHD only. Among the T cells, some may be from the graft donor.

To note about this clone: The junction does not match germline at one end; this may be a read error. The chain recombines TRBV7-7 with TRBJ2-2; tentatively, D is TRBD2 (7 bases). This CDR3 has 16 residues. Per the germline V gene, CDR1 is SSHAT and CDR2 is FNYEAQ (reference sequence). The CDR3 loop reads CASSFLGGAHTGELFF. CDR3 DNA sequence: TGTGCTAGCAGCTTCCTAGGGGGGGCCCACACCGGGGAGCTGTTTTTT. The variable domain in full, completed from reference TRBV7-7 and TRBJ2-2, reads GAGVSQSPRYKVTKRGQDVTLRCDPISSHATLYWYQQALGQGPEFLTYFNYEAQPDKSGLPSDRFSAERPEGSISTLTIQRTEQRDSAMYRCASSFLGGAHTGELFFGEGSRLTVL.

V is TRBV18 and J is TRBJ2-1; 10 bases agree with TRBD2. V lost 4 bases and J lost 2; bases outside the gene matches: 8. The CDR3 covers 17 residues. Germline V gives CDR1 KGHSH, CDR2 LQKENI. The CDR3 sequence is CASSQGSGLAAYNEQFF. The CDR3 region has the DNA TGTGCCAGCTCACAAGGTTCAGGACTAGCGGCCTACAATGAGCAGTTCTTC.

V usage is TRBV14 and J usage is TRBJ2-5; 8 nucleotides align to TRBD2. The trim removed 3 bases at V and 4 bases at J, leaving 7 bases unmatched. The CDR3 length is 15 residues. Germline V gene lookup returns CDR1 SGHDN and CDR2 FVKESK. Here the CDR3 DNA reads TGTGCCAGCAGCCAGGGACACAGCGGGAGAGAGACCCAGTACTTC. Amino acid sequence: CASSQGHSGRETQYF.

The chain couples TRBV29-1 to TRBJ2-7; maybe TRBD2 (5 bases). Per the germline V gene, CDR1 is SQVTM and CDR2 is ANQGSEA. CDR3 length equals 13 residues. Trimming took off 4 bases at V and 3 bases at J, with 13 bases between the two ends. CDR3 nucleotides: TGCAGCGTTGGGTCGACTGGGAGCTACGAGCAGTACTTC. Translation: CSVGSTGSYEQYF.

This clone is medium-sized by share. The chain has TRBV7-6 and TRBJ2-7, with D possibly matching TRBD1 (5 bases). This CDR3 has 11 amino acids. The germline CDR1 and CDR2 sequences are SGHVS and FNYEAQ. With 6 bases removed from V and 5 bases from J, the gap between germline ends came to 8 bases. This CDR3 is CASSPGHEQYF. The DNA of the CDR3 is TGTGCCAGCAGTCCAGGGCACGAGCAGTACTTC. Filled out from reference TRBV7-6 and TRBJ2-7, the complete variable domain reads GAGVSQSPRYKVTKRGQDVALRCDPISGHVSLYWYRQALGQGPEFLTYFNYEAQQDKSGLPNDRFSAERPEGSISTLTIQRTEQRDSAMYRCASSPGHEQYFGPGTRLTVT.

This chain links TRBV9 with TRBJ2-7; 10 nucleotides agree with TRBD2. Germline assignment: CDR1 SGDLS and CDR2 YYNGEE. Trimming removed 4 bases from V and 3 bases from J; junction bases left unmatched: 7. The CDR3 runs to 15 residues. DNA of the CDR3: TGTGCCAGCAGCCCAGAAGGACTAGCGGTCTACGAGCAGTACTTC. Its translation is CASSPEGLAVYEQYF.

The CDR3 spells CSVRQGADTQYF. The CDR3 coding sequence is TGCAGCGTTCGGCAGGGGGCAGATACGCAGTATTTT. This chain connects TRBV29-1 to TRBJ2-3; the match to TRBD1 covers 7 bases. With V trimmed by 5 bases and J by 4 bases, 3 bases remained unmatched. CDR3 length: 12 amino acids. Germline assignment: CDR1 SQVTM and CDR2 ANQGSEA.

This clone showed up just once. The chain links TRBV5-1 to TRBJ2-1, with a weak D call TRBD2 (6 bases). This CDR3 is 16 amino acids long. Trimming left V 7 bases short and J 0 bases short, with 17 bases between. Germline CDR1 SGHRS, CDR2 YFSETQ. The CDR3 DNA sequence: TGCGCCAGCGCGCCCAGTCCGCGGGACTCCTACAATGAGCAGTTCTTC. It translates to CASAPSPRDSYNEQFF.

The chain joins TRBV10-3 to TRBJ1-5, with D hard to call. CDR1 ENHRY and CDR2 SYGVKD come from the germline V gene. V dropped 11 bases and J dropped 7 bases, with 18 bases sitting between them. The CDR3 runs to 13 residues. The DNA of the CDR3 is TGTGCCGTCGCTTCACGGGGAGGCCAGCCCCAGCATTTT. Its translation: CAVASRGGQPQHF.

This clone was detected only once. V usage is TRBV2 and J usage is TRBJ2-3; TRBD2 matches 8 bases. Trimming at V came to 10 bases and at J to 4 bases, leaving 16 bases not matched to a gene. The germline CDR1 and CDR2 sequences are SNHLY and FYNNEI. The CDR3 has 16 amino acids. This CDR3 is CAINQLGGGRPDTQYF. Here the CDR3 DNA reads TGTGCCATCAACCAACTCGGGGGGGGCCGGCCAGATACGCAGTATTTT. Full variable domain (outside the CDR3, taken from reference TRBV2 and TRBJ2-3): EPEVTQTPSHQVTQMGQEVILRCVPISNHLYFYWYRQILGQKVEFLVSFYNNEISEKSEIFDDQFSVERPDGSNFTLKIRSTKLEDSAMYFCAINQLGGGRPDTQYFGPGTRLTVL.

This chain connects TRBV28 to TRBJ2-7; 8 bases agree with TRBD1. The CDR3 loop spans 16 amino acids. CDR1 MDHEN and CDR2 SYDVKM come from the germline V gene. J lost 4 bases, V lost 1 base, and 9 bases had no gene match. The chain's CDR3 is CASSLSRTGLLYEQYF. In nucleotides, the CDR3 is TGTGCCAGCAGTTTATCCCGGACAGGGTTACTGTACGAGCAGTACTTC. Variable domain in full (rest from reference TRBV28 and TRBJ2-7): DVKVTQSSRYLVKRTGEKVFLECVQDMDHENMFWYRQDPGLGLRLIYFSYDVKMKEKGDIPEGYSVSREKKERFSLILESASTNQTSMYLCASSLSRTGLLYEQYFGPGTRLTVT.

With regard to this clone: This specimen includes other DNA sequences encoding the same CDR3. This chain links TRBV9 with TRBJ2-7; perhaps TRBD2 as D (6 bases). Per the germline V gene, CDR1 is SGDLS and CDR2 is YYNGEE. The CDR3 length is 14 residues. Trimming left V 0 bases short and J 0 bases short, with 7 bases between. The CDR3 protein is CASSVGLGSYEQYF. The CDR3 nucleotides are TGTGCCAGCAGCGTAGGACTAGGCTCCTACGAGCAGTACTTC.

The V call is TRBV5-4, the J call TRBJ1-2; TRBD1 matches 7 bases. The CDR3 runs to 15 residues. Per the germline V gene, CDR1 is SGHNT and CDR2 is YYREEE (reference sequence). V shed 4 bases and J 3 bases; nucleotides not matched to a gene: 9. This chain's CDR3 is CASSPLQGWYYGYTF. CDR3 in DNA: TGTGCCAGCAGCCCCCTACAGGGGTGGTACTATGGCTACACCTTC.

The chain is built from TRBV27 and TRBJ2-2, with 13 bases lining up with TRBD2. The CDR3 consists of 15 residues. V lost 4 bases and J lost 6; bases outside the gene matches: 2. CDR1 and CDR2 from the germline V gene are MNHEY and SMNVEV (reference sequence). As DNA, the CDR3 is TGTGCCAGCAGTTCTACTAGCGGGAGGGCCGGGGAGCTGTTTTTT. Protein sequence: CASSSTSGRAGELFF.

This chain connects TRBV28 to TRBJ2-2; tentative D call: TRBD1 (5 bases). The CDR3 loop spans 15 amino acids. Germline V gene sequence: CDR1 MDHEN, CDR2 SYDVKM. Trimming left V 2 bases short and J 0 bases short, with 7 bases between. The CDR3 spells CASSLDSPNTGELFF. For the CDR3, the DNA is TGTGCCAGCAGTTTAGACAGTCCGAACACCGGGGAGCTGTTTTTT.

This chain connects TRBV6-6 to TRBJ1-5, with TRBD1 matching 10 bases. This CDR3 is built from 14 residues. Germline V gene data show CDR1 as MNHNY and CDR2 as SVGAGI (reference sequence). V lost 7 bases to trimming and J lost 6 bases; unmatched junction nucleotides: 6. The chain's CDR3 is CASTVTGGSQPQHF. In DNA form, the CDR3 reads TGTGCCAGCACCGTGACAGGGGGCTCTCAGCCCCAGCATTTT.